This T cell receptor beta chain came from a study of early T cells in non-severe SARS-CoV-2 infection. From the 5' RACE reads, TCRdb called clonotypes with MiXCR, one entry per CDR3 protein. The sample holds over 30,000 distinct CDR3 sequences, about 7.4% seen once. The receptor's source is an adult who was a healthcare worker with PCR-confirmed SARS-CoV-2 infection or an uninfected control (not recorded which). The sample in question was whole blood, obtained at baseline.

CDR3 residues: CATKDLSGHNEQFF. The CDR3 region has the DNA TGTGCCACCAAGGATCTTAGCGGGCACAATGAGCAGTTCTTC. V gene TRBV2 combines with J gene TRBJ2-1, with 7 positions matching TRBD2. Germline CDR1 SNHLY, CDR2 FYNNEI. V was clipped by 10 bases and J by 5 bases; unmatched bases: 11. The CDR3 sequence is 14 residues long.